Listed here are 24 T cell receptor beta chains from one sample, sequenced in a study of blood T cell repertoires in COVID-19. TCRdb's copy holds only in-frame clones and misses some; the assay was immunoSEQ multiplex PCR. The sample consists of 100,000 to 110,000 clones, roughly 85% of them appearing once. Source material: peripheral blood. The receptors stem from a woman aged 65 to 85 with acute or convalescent COVID-19.

V is TRBV19 and J is TRBJ1-5; 8 bases line up with TRBD1. Losses at the gene ends were 3 bases for V and 6 bases for J; bases not matched to a gene: 7. The CDR3 is 15 amino acids. Germline CDR1 reads LNHDA; CDR2 reads SQIVND (reference sequence). CDR3: CASSIGQGAGQPQHF. The CDR3 DNA reads TGTGCCAGTAGTATCGGGCAGGGGGCGGGTCAGCCCCAGCATTTT.

The chain has TRBV2 and TRBJ2-3, with D hard to call. The V gene's germline CDR1 is SNHLY and CDR2 FYNNEI. V gave up 5 bases and J gave up 0 bases, with 12 bases separating them. The CDR3 extends over 15 amino acids. This chain's CDR3 is CASSFSKTSTDTQYF. CDR3 nucleotides: TGTGCCAGCAGTTTCAGTAAGACTAGCACAGATACGCAGTATTTT.

This clone was seen a few times. The chain is built from TRBV5-6 and TRBJ1-5, with D perhaps TRBD1 (6 bases). CDR1 is SGHDT and CDR2 is YYEEEE in the germline V gene. Trimming took off 1 base at V and 4 bases at J, with 12 bases between the two ends. This CDR3 has 15 amino acids. The CDR3 region is CASSLRQVVNQPQHF. For the CDR3, the DNA is TGTGCCAGCAGCTTGCGACAGGTCGTTAATCAGCCCCAGCATTTT.

The V gene is TRBV5-1, the J gene TRBJ1-1, with no clear D. V was pared by 5 bases and J by 6 bases, with 14 bases between. Germline V lookup: CDR1 SGHRS, CDR2 YFSETQ. The CDR3 loop spans 13 amino acids. The CDR3 DNA reads as TGCGCCAGCAGAGGTGAGGGAAGGGCTGAAGCTTTCTTT. Translation gives CASRGEGRAEAFF.

DNA for the CDR3: TGCGCCAGCTCCCGGTGGGGGGGCATAACAGATACGCAGTATTTT. It encodes CASSRWGGITDTQYF. This sequence joins TRBV5-1 and TRBJ2-3; D is possibly TRBD2 (7 bases). The CDR3 spans 15 residues. V was trimmed by 7 bases and J by 3 bases, leaving 18 bases between them. CDR1 is SGHRS, CDR2 YFSETQ, per germline.

The chain combines TRBV25-1 with TRBJ1-2; D unclear. CDR3 length equals 13 residues. Trimming left V 2 bases short and J 3 bases short, with 7 bases between. CDR1 is MGHDK and CDR2 is SYGVNS in the germline V gene. In DNA, the CDR3 is TGTGCCAGCAGTGAACCCCCGGACTATGGCTACACCTTC. Its translation: CASSEPPDYGYTF.

V gene TRBV6-6 combines with J gene TRBJ1-5; 7 bases are a match to TRBD1. This CDR3 is built from 14 residues. Unmatched junction bases numbered 7, after V lost 6 bases and J lost 5 bases. From germline, CDR1 is MNHNY and CDR2 SVGAGI (reference sequence). DNA for the CDR3: TGTGCCAGCAGATCGGGACAGACTTATCAGCCCCAGCATTTT. Its protein is CASRSGQTYQPQHF.

This clone was seen only once. CDR3 sequence: CASSQEGGSSYNEQFF. The CDR3 nucleotides are TGTGCCAGCAGCCAAGAGGGAGGGAGCTCCTACAATGAGCAGTTCTTC. The chain couples TRBV3-1 (or the pseudogene TRBV3-2) to TRBJ2-1; 7 bases are shared with TRBD2. The CDR3 contains 16 residues. CDR1 is LGHDT and CDR2 is YNNKEL in the germline V gene (reference sequence). V dropped 0 bases and J dropped 0; count of bases not matched to a gene: 2.

This clone was picked up a small number of times. The gene calls are TRBV5-6 and TRBJ1-1; D might be TRBD1 (5 bases). Germline loops: CDR1 SGHDT, CDR2 YYEEEE. V was trimmed by 4 bases and J by 5 bases, leaving 15 bases between them. This CDR3 comprises 14 residues. The CDR3 DNA sequence: TGTGCCAGCAGCCCCGCAGGGAGGGGAACTGAAGCTTTCTTT. Translation: CASSPAGRGTEAFF.

The chain uses TRBV4-3 and TRBJ2-1; D is perhaps TRBD2 (5 bases). Germline CDR1 LGHNA, CDR2 YSLEER. There are 15 residues in the CDR3. V gave up 0 bases and J gave up 5 bases, with 11 bases separating them. The CDR3 here is CASSQDGRADNEQFF. Written as DNA, the CDR3 is TGCGCCAGCAGCCAAGATGGGCGGGCAGACAATGAGCAGTTCTTC.

The chain has TRBV5-1 and TRBJ2-3; tentatively, D is TRBD2 (5 bases). Germline V lookup: CDR1 SGHRS, CDR2 YFSETQ. V was clipped by 4 bases and J by 2 bases, with 14 bases between them. The CDR3 extends over 15 amino acids. The CDR3 coding sequence is TGCGCCAGCAGCCCGGAGGCCCTTTTCACAGATACGCAGTATTTT. Its protein is CASSPEALFTDTQYF.

The chain combines TRBV6-5 with TRBJ1-2; perhaps TRBD1 as D (6 bases). Germline CDR1 is MNHEY and CDR2 is SVGAGI. The CDR3 sequence is 13 residues long. Deletions cut 2 bases from V and 6 bases from J, with 10 bases between. This CDR3 is CASSYGGGDGYTF. CDR3 sequence (DNA): TGTGCCAGCAGTTACGGGGGCGGTGATGGCTACACCTTC.

This chain joins TRBV7-2 and TRBJ2-1; 13 nucleotides align to TRBD2. CDR1 is SGHTA and CDR2 is FQGNSA in the germline V gene. There are 15 residues in the CDR3. Trimming at V came to 4 bases and at J to 5 bases, leaving 2 bases not matched to a gene. Written as DNA, the CDR3 is TGTGCCAGCAGCTCGACTAGCGGGGGGAACAATGAGCAGTTCTTC. It is translated as CASSSTSGGNNEQFF.

The V call is TRBV4-1, the J call TRBJ1-5; 8 bases agree with TRBD1. The length of the CDR3 is 19 residues. V dropped 2 bases and J dropped 0; count of bases not matched to a gene: 12. The germline V gene encodes CDR1 MGHRA and CDR2 YSYEKL. The CDR3 sequence: CASSQKPPGQVNSNQPQHF. The CDR3 DNA reads TGCGCCAGCAGCCAAAAACCTCCGGGACAGGTTAATAGCAATCAGCCCCAGCATTTT.

This clone turned up a few times. This chain connects TRBV14 to TRBJ1-6; 10 bases align to TRBD1. Germline CDR1 is SGHDN and CDR2 is FVKESK. V lost 4 bases and J lost 9; bases outside the gene matches: 6. The CDR3 has 15 residues. The CDR3 coding sequence is TGTGCCAGCAGCCGAGGACAGGGGGGAATTTCACCCCTCCACTTT. It specifies CASSRGQGGISPLHF.

This sequence joins TRBV7-9 and TRBJ1-2; D uncertain. V was trimmed by 0 bases and J by 10 bases, leaving 12 bases between them. This CDR3 spans 13 amino acids. In germline, CDR1 is SEHNR, CDR2 FQNEAQ (reference sequence). For the CDR3, the DNA is TGTGCCAGCAGCTTAGCGTTGCAAGAAGCCTACACCTTC. This encodes CASSLALQEAYTF.

V usage is TRBV19 and J usage is TRBJ1-6; D gene uncertain. CDR1 and CDR2 (germline): LNHDA, SQIVND (reference sequence). This CDR3 region has 15 residues. The V end was cut by 4 bases, the J end by 8 bases, with 15 bases between. For the CDR3, the DNA is TGTGCCAGTAGTAACGCCCGGGTCTTTGATTCACCCCTCCACTTT. Protein: CASSNARVFDSPLHF.

The rearrangement links TRBV6-5 to TRBJ1-2; a weak D match, TRBD1 (5 bases). CDR3 size: 14 residues. The germline CDR1 and CDR2 sequences are MNHEY and SVGAGI. Trimming removed 6 bases at V and 4 bases at J, with 15 bases between. The CDR3, as DNA: TGTGCCAGCAGCTTTGACAGAGCCCCCTATGGCTACACCTTC. Its translation: CASSFDRAPYGYTF.

J is TRBJ1-2 and V is TRBV18, with D possibly matching TRBD1 (5 bases). Germline-derived CDR1 and CDR2 are KGHSH and LQKENI. This CDR3 contains 16 residues. The germline V and J ends were trimmed by 3 bases and 4 bases, with 18 bases remaining between them. CDR3 protein: CASSPGPRGSGYGYTF. In DNA, the CDR3 is TGTGCCAGCTCACCTGGCCCGCGGGGGAGCGGCTATGGCTACACCTTC.

The chain has TRBV18 and TRBJ1-2; D possibly corresponds to TRBD1 (5 bases). CDR1 and CDR2 (germline): KGHSH, LQKENI. The CDR3 is 18 amino acids. Trimming took 1 base from V and 3 from J, leaving 21 bases between them. CDR3 protein: CASSPRDGRWGGDYGYTF. The CDR3 DNA is TGTGCCAGCTCACCACGGGACGGAAGGTGGGGGGGGGACTATGGCTACACCTTC.

This chain links TRBV6-2 or TRBV6-3 with TRBJ1-1, with D unclear. Trimming stripped 4 bases from V and 1 base from J, with 22 bases between. This CDR3 is 18 amino acids long. Germline CDR1 and CDR2: MNHEY and SVGEGT. The CDR3 nucleotides are TGTGCCAGCAGTTCCCCTCCGGGGAGGGATCCCCCGAACACTGAAGCTTTCTTT. It is translated as CASSSPPGRDPPNTEAFF.

This clone has more than one count but fewer than ten. The chain carries TRBV5-4 and TRBJ1-2, with 7 bases lining up with TRBD1. Germline V gene sequence: CDR1 SGHNT, CDR2 YYREEE (reference sequence). Losses at the gene ends were 1 base for V and 0 bases for J; bases not matched to a gene: 3. CDR3 size: 15 residues. The CDR3 DNA follows: TGTGCCAGCAGCTTGCTGGACAGGCCTAACTATGGCTACACCTTC. Translation gives CASSLLDRPNYGYTF.

The gene calls are TRBV7-3 and TRBJ2-5; 8 bases agree with TRBD2. Germline lookup yields CDR1 SGHTA and CDR2 FQGTGA. After removal of 4 bases from V and 2 bases from J, the junction contained 0 bases not matched to a gene. The length of the CDR3 is 13 residues. CDR3 region: CASSSGGQETQYF. CDR3 coding DNA: TGTGCCAGCAGCTCGGGGGGGCAAGAGACCCAGTACTTC.

This sequence joins TRBV9 and TRBJ1-2; tentatively, D is TRBD1 (5 bases). The V end was cut by 0 bases, the J end by 4 bases, with 16 bases between. Germline assignment: CDR1 SGDLS and CDR2 YYNGEE. The CDR3 is 16 residues long. The DNA for the CDR3 is TGTGCCAGCAGCGTAGTACGCAGGGAGGGTCCCTATGGCTACACCTTC. It translates to CASSVVRREGPYGYTF.